The next 10 T cell receptor beta chains were all read from a single sample in a study of low-dose radiotherapy and immunotherapy resistance in tumors. This sample's time point: before trial treatment. TRAV- and TRBV-specific primers were used for first-strand cDNA, which covered alpha and beta chains. TCRs underwent 15 to 25 PCR cycles of amplification with a constant-region primer and V-primer adapter. TCRdb fed the reads into MiXCR, producing one record per CDR3 protein. The sample includes 64,000 or so distinct CDR3 sequences, 26% of them seen just once. Sequencing was performed on PBMCs, taken before treatment. Every receptor here comes from a male donor with rectosigmoid adenocarcinoma.

In this sample, this clonotype turned up many times. V usage is TRBV1 and J usage is TRBJ1-5; TRBD1 is the table's D call and was not checked against the DNA. TRBV1 is assigned pseudogene status. The CDR3 consists of 15 residues. This CDR3 reads CTSSQETGSNQPQHF. The CDR3 DNA reads as TGCACCAGCAGCCAAGAGACGGGAAGCAATCAGCCCCAGCATTTT.

As to this clonotype: One end of the junction fails to match germline, which may point to a read error. The genes are TRBV6-5 and TRBJ1-1, with D hard to call. From germline, CDR1 is MNHEY and CDR2 SVGAGI. The CDR3 is 12 amino acids. The CDR3 region is CASSEAGGKLYF. The DNA for the CDR3 is TGTGCCAGCAGTGAAGCAGGAGGGAAGCTCTACTTT.

This clonotype was seen repeatedly, ten times or more. The rearrangement uses TRBV19 and TRBJ2-2; 7 bases match TRBD2. CDR3 length: 15 residues. Germline assignment: CDR1 LNHDA and CDR2 SQIVND (reference sequence). The V and J ends lost 9 bases and 5 bases, in that order; junction bases with no gene match: 12. The CDR3: CASRTSRGGTGELFF. The CDR3 nucleotides read TGTGCCAGCAGGACCTCGCGGGGAGGGACCGGGGAGCTGTTTTTT. The full variable domain, rest sourced from reference TRBV19 and TRBJ2-2, is DGGITQSPKYLFRKEGQNVTLSCEQNLNHDAMYWYRQDPGQGLRLIYYSQIVNDFQKGDIAEGYSVSREKKESFPLTVTSAQKNPTAFYLCASRTSRGGTGELFFGEGSRLTVL.

The rearrangement uses TRBV6-5 and TRBJ2-7, with a tentative D call TRBD1 (6 bases). Trimming pared 7 bases from V and 0 bases from J, leaving 16 bases between. Germline CDR1 reads MNHEY; CDR2 reads SVGAGI. The CDR3 spans 15 residues. As DNA, the CDR3 is TGTGCCAGCATCTACTCGACAGGCCGCTCCTACGAGCAGTACTTC. It translates to CASIYSTGRSYEQYF.

This clonotype was counted once. No DNA is shown, since the ends of the CDR3 on it are uncertain; the CDR3 is the one TCRdb lists. The rearrangement joins TRBV6-1 to TRBJ2-2; the table gives TRBD1 as D, unverified against the DNA. 15 amino acids form the CDR3, both terminal residues included. Germline V gives CDR1 MNHNS, CDR2 SASEGT. The CDR3 region is CASWQDRFTGELFFF.

The table lists this clonotype with a few counts. This chain connects TRBV6-5 to TRBJ2-7; D not resolved. This CDR3 is built from 15 residues. The V end was cut by 0 bases, the J end by 9 bases, with 18 bases between. Germline assignment: CDR1 MNHEY and CDR2 SVGAGI. The CDR3, as DNA: TGTGCCAGCAGTTACTCCGCGGAGCAGTTGGGTGTGCAGTACTTC. It encodes CASSYSAEQLGVQYF.

This clonotype appeared many times. The J gene is TRBJ2-3, the V gene TRBV10-2; 14 bases line up with TRBD2. This CDR3 is 15 amino acids long. V lost 6 bases and J lost 6; bases outside the gene matches: 5. In germline, CDR1 is WSHSY, CDR2 SAAADI. The CDR3 DNA reads as TGCGCCAGCAGGGCCGGGACTAGCGGGGGTGATACGCAGTATTTT. Residues: CASRAGTSGGDTQYF.

This clonotype appeared many times. The chain recombines TRBV5-1 with TRBJ2-1, with 11 bases matching TRBD2. Germline CDR1 SGHRS, CDR2 YFSETQ. This CDR3 spans 16 amino acids. V was clipped by 4 bases and J by 0 bases; unmatched bases: 3. The CDR3 region is CASSHGLAGSYNEQFF. As DNA, the CDR3 is TGCGCCAGCAGCCACGGACTAGCGGGCTCCTACAATGAGCAGTTCTTC.

This clonotype has more than one count but fewer than ten. With a far larger clone one base away, a read error is the likely cause. The chain has TRBV6-6 and TRBJ2-3; tentative D call: TRBD1 (5 bases). The CDR3 sequence is 16 residues long. CDR1 is MNHNY and CDR2 is SVGAGI in the germline V gene (reference sequence). This chain's CDR3 is CASSRSLDSLTDTRYF. DNA for the CDR3: TGTGCCAGCAGTCGCTCCCTAGACAGCCTCACAGATACGCGGTATTTT.

This clonotype was seen repeatedly, ten times or more. V is TRBV5-4 and J is TRBJ2-7, with D perhaps given as TRBD1 or TRBD2 (5 bases each). CDR3 size: 14 residues. Trimming left V 0 bases short and J 4 bases short, with 11 bases between. The V gene's germline CDR1 is SGHNT and CDR2 YYREEE (reference sequence). CDR3 residues: CASSLGGSPYEQYF. DNA of the CDR3: TGTGCCAGCAGCTTGGGGGGGAGCCCTTACGAGCAGTACTTC.